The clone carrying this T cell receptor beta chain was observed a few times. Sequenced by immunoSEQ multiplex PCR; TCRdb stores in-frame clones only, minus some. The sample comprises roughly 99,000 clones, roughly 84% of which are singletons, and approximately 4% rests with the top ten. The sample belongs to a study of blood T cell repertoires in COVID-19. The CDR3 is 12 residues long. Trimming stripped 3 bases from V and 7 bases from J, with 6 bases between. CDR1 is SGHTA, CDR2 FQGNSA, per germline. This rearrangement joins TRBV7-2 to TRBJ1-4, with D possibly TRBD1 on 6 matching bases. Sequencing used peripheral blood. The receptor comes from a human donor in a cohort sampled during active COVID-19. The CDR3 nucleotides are TGTGCCAGCAGCTTCAGGGGTGAAAAACTGTTTTTT. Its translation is CASSFRGEKLFF.